This TCR beta chain was identified in a study of T cells in Graves' hyperthyroidism and ophthalmopathy. Study-level information: Sampling of peripheral blood happened at initial diagnosis, prior to any treatment.

RNA transcripts gave rise to amplified TCR beta CDR3 regions. RT-PCR in the first round (using the HTBI primer set) targeted the TCR CDR3. TCRdb re-called the multiplex PCR reads through MiXCR, storing one row per CDR3 protein. The sample lists about half a million distinct CDR3 sequences; approximately 23% were seen once. Note on this clonotype: Its antigen is as yet unknown.

CDR3 length: 15 amino acids. The J segment lost 5 bases and the V segment lost 1 base, leaving 5 bases of the junction unmatched. Germline CDR1 SGHRS, CDR2 YFSETQ. Study-wide points: Most clonotypes that expanded in the thyroid above 0.001 also showed up in blood.

Clinical symptoms, serum thyroxine, TRAb, thyroid ultrasound and orbital computed tomography established diagnosis. This sequence originates from a woman in her 70s with Graves' ophthalmopathy. The specimen sequenced was blood. The chain combines TRBV5-1 with TRBJ2-7; 11 bases are shared with TRBD2. This chain's CDR3 is CASSLLAGGPHEQYF. CDR3 DNA: TGCGCCAGCAGCTTGTTAGCGGGAGGGCCTCACGAGCAGTACTTC.